A single T cell receptor beta chain is shown here with its context. As yet, its antigen is unknown. The data stem from a study of T cells in Graves' hyperthyroidism and ophthalmopathy. Study results and limitations: Most clonotypes that expanded in the thyroid above 0.001 also showed up in blood. Prediction of ophthalmopathy progression came a median around 6.5 months pre-onset.

Under 3 months was the duration of disease in ophthalmopathy patients, who also had a Clinical Activity Score of at least 3 and a NOSPECS grade of at least 4. It was RNA transcripts that yielded the amplified TCR beta CDR3 regions. TCR CDR3 regions were first amplified by RT-PCR with HTBI primers. TCRdb itself ran the multiplex PCR reads through MiXCR, one entry per CDR3 protein. The sample shows a few hundred thousand distinct CDR3 sequences, around a sixth of them seen only once. CDR1 and CDR2 (germline): SGHDT, YYEEEE. The CDR3 sequence is 16 residues long. V was clipped by 4 bases and J by 0 bases, with 17 bases between them.

The sequencing sample was made of blood. V gene TRBV5-6 combines with J gene TRBJ2-7; tentative D call: TRBD2 (5 bases). The sequence came from a man younger than 35 with Graves' ophthalmopathy. CDR3 sequence reads: CASSPRRSPISYEQYF. The CDR3 nucleotides are TGTGCCAGCAGCCCCCGGAGGTCCCCCATCTCCTACGAGCAGTACTTC.